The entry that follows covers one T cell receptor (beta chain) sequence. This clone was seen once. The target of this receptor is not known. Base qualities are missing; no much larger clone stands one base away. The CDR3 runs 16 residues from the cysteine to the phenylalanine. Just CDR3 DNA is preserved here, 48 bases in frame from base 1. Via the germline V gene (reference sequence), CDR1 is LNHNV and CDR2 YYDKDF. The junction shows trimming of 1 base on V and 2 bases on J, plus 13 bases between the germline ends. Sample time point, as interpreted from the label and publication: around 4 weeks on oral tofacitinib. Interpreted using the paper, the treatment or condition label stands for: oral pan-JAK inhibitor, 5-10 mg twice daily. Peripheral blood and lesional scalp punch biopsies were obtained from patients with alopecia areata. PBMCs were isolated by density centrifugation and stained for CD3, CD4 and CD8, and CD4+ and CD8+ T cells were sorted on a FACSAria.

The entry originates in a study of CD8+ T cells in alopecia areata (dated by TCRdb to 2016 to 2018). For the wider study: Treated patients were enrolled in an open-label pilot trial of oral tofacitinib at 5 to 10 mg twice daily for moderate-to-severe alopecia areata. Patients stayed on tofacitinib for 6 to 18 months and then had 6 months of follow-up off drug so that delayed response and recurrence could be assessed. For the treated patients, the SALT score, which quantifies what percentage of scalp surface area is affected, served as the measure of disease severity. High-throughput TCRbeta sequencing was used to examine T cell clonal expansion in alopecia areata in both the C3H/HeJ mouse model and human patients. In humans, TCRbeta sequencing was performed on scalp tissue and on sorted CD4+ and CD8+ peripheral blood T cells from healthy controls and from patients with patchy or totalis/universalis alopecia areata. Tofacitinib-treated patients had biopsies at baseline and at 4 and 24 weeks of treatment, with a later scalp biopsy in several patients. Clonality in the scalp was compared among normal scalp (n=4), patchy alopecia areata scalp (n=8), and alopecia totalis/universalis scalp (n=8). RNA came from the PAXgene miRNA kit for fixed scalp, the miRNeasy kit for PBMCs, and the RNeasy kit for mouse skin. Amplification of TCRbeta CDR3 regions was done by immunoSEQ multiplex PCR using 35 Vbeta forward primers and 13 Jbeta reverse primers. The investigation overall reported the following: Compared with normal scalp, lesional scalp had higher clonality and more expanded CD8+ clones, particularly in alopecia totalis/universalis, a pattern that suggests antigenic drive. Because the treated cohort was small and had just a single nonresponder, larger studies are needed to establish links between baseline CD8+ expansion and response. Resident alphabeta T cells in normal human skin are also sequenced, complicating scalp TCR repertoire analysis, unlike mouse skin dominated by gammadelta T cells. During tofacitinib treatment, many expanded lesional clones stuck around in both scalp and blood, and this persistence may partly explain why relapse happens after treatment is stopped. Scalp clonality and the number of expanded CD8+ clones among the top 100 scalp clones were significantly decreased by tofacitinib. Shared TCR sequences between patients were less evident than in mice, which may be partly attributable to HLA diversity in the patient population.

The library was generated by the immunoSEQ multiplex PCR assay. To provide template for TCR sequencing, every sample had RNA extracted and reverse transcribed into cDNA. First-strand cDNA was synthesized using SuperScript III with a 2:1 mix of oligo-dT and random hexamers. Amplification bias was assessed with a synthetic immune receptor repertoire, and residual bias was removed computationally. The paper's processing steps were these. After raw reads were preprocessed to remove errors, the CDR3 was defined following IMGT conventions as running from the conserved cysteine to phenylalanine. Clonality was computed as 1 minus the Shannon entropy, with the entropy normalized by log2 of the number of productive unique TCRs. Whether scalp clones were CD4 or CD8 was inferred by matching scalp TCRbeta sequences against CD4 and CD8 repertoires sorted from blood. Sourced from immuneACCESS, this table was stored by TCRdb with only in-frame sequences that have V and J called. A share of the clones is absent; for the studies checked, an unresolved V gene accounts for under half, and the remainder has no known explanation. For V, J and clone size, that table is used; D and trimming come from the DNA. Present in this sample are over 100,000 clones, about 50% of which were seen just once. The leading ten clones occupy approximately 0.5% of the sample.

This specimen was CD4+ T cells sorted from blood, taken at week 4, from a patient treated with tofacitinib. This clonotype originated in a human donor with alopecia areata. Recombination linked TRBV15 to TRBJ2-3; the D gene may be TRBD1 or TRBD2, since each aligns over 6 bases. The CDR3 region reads CATSRGGGFNTDTQYF. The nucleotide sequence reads TGTGCCACCAGCAGAGGAGGGGGGTTTAACACAGATACGCAGTATTTT.